This T cell receptor (beta chain) was recovered during a study of early T cells in non-severe SARS-CoV-2 infection. In the study overall: With bulk RNA from unsorted whole blood as input, sequencing yielded unpaired chains.

From the 5' RACE reads, TCRdb called clonotypes with MiXCR, one entry per CDR3 protein. Of more than 85,000 distinct CDR3 sequences in the sample, roughly 17% are singletons; the top ten hold around 5%. The receptor was isolated from an adult who was a healthcare worker with PCR-confirmed SARS-CoV-2 infection or an uninfected control (not recorded which). The source material was whole blood, sampled at baseline.

The CDR3 region is CASSPAQGRTGANVLTF. The CDR3 bases are TGTGCCAGCAGTCCAGCACAGGGTAGAACTGGGGCCAACGTCCTGACTTTC. The chain combines TRBV12-3 or TRBV12-4 with TRBJ2-6; D perhaps matches TRBD1 (6 bases). CDR3 size: 17 residues. The V gene lost 5 bases and the J gene lost 2 bases, with 16 bases spanning the gap.